Each of the 21 T cell receptor beta chains below was sequenced from the same sample in a study of T cells in Graves' hyperthyroidism and ophthalmopathy. Amplification of TCR beta CDR3 regions used RNA as the template. The HTBI primer set served for first-round RT-PCR of the TCR CDR3. TCRdb ran MiXCR on the multiplex PCR reads and lists one entry per CDR3 protein. This table holds a few hundred thousand distinct CDR3 sequences, about 46% found once. The sample consisted of peripheral blood or thyroid tissue (not recorded which). The receptors here all came from an adult woman with Graves' disease, either hyperthyroidism or ophthalmopathy (not recorded which).

This clonotype was detected only a few times. This chain links TRBV6-1 with TRBJ2-5; D might be TRBD1 or TRBD2, each matching 5 bases. The CDR3 runs to 15 residues. V gave up 6 bases and J gave up 0 bases, with 14 bases separating them. The germline CDR1 and CDR2 sequences are MNHNS and SASEGT. CDR3 sequence (DNA): TGTGCCAGCAGATTAAATGGGGGATACCAAGAGACCCAGTACTTC. Translation: CASRLNGGYQETQYF.

This clonotype showed up many times. The V and J genes are TRBV7-2 and TRBJ2-7; 11 positions agree with TRBD2. This CDR3 region has 14 residues. V trimming: 4 bases; J trimming: 5 bases; junction bases outside the gene matches: 4. Germline V gene data show CDR1 as SGHTA and CDR2 as FQGNSA. CDR3 in DNA: TGTGCCAGCAGCTCGGGACTAGCGGTACACGAGCAGTACTTC. Translating it yields CASSSGLAVHEQYF.

Here the CDR3 DNA reads TGTGCCAGCAGCTTATCGGCCAGGGTCTATGGCTACACCTTC. This codes for CASSLSARVYGYTF. The rearrangement joins TRBV7-2 to TRBJ1-2; TRBD1 might be the D (5 bases). The CDR3 runs 14 residues. Trimming left V 2 bases short and J 4 bases short, with 11 bases between. CDR1 is SGHTA and CDR2 is FQGNSA in the germline V gene.

The genes are TRBV7-2 and TRBJ2-5, with D tentatively TRBD1 (6 bases). The CDR3 has 16 residues. CDR1 is SGHTA, CDR2 FQGNSA, per germline. Trimming removed 3 bases at V and 5 bases at J, with 19 bases between. The CDR3 spells CASSLTGNQPRETQYF. For the CDR3, the DNA is TGTGCCAGCAGCTTGACAGGAAATCAGCCCCGGGAGACCCAGTACTTC.

The chain carries TRBV2 and TRBJ2-1, with D perhaps TRBD2 (5 bases). The CDR3 loop spans 14 amino acids. Germline CDR1 SNHLY, CDR2 FYNNEI. V gave up 5 bases and J gave up 7 bases, with 15 bases separating them. CDR3 region: CASSKRTGNNEQFF. Written as DNA, the CDR3 is TGTGCCAGCAGTAAAAGGACTGGAAATAATGAGCAGTTCTTC.

This CDR3 is CASSPTSGDDGYTF. The CDR3 nucleotides are TGTGCCAGCAGCCCCACTTCCGGGGACGATGGCTACACCTTC. This chain links TRBV7-9 with TRBJ1-2; a weak D match, TRBD1 (5 bases). Trimming cost V 5 bases and J 6 bases, with 16 bases left between them. Germline V gene sequence: CDR1 SEHNR, CDR2 FQNEAQ (reference sequence). This CDR3 region has 14 residues.

In DNA form, the CDR3 reads TGCGCCAGCAGCTTGGGACTAGCTTTGAACGAGCAGTACTTC. Translated, it gives CASSLGLALNEQYF. V and J are TRBV5-1 and TRBJ2-7, with 7 nucleotides matching TRBD2. CDR3 length equals 14 residues. The V and J ends lost 0 bases and 5 bases, in that order; junction bases with no gene match: 5. CDR1 is SGHRS and CDR2 is YFSETQ in the germline V gene.

In regard to this clonotype: Just one base apart from a much larger clone, this may be a read error. The chain couples TRBV12-3 or TRBV12-4 to TRBJ1-2, with a possible D match to TRBD1 (5 bases). This CDR3 contains 13 residues. In DNA form, the CDR3 reads TGTGCCAGCAGGCGCGGGGGGGACTATTGCTACACCTTC. This sequence encodes CASRRGGDYCYTF.

In this sample, this clonotype turned up many times. The chain links TRBV29-1 to TRBJ2-7, with 9 bases matching TRBD1. The CDR3 sequence is 13 residues long. V shed 7 bases, J shed 4 bases, and the junction held 8 bases outside the gene matches. Germline V lookup: CDR1 SQVTM, CDR2 ANQGSEA. In DNA, the CDR3 is TGCAGCGGGACCGGGACAGGGTGTTACGAGCAGTACTTC. Translating gives CSGTGTGCYEQYF.

This clonotype was seen at least ten times. V is TRBV7-2 and J is TRBJ1-6, with D unclear. Looked up from germline, CDR1 is SGHTA and CDR2 is FQGNSA. This CDR3 has 13 residues. Trimming cost V 5 bases and J 10 bases, with 12 bases left between them. CDR3 in amino acids: CASSLSSRSPLHF. The CDR3 coding sequence is TGTGCCAGCAGCCTCTCCTCGAGGTCACCCCTCCACTTT.

In its sample, this clonotype was seen many times. The chain is built from TRBV2 and TRBJ1-6; unclear D gene. Trimming shortened V by 4 bases and J by 5 bases, and 9 bases separated the two germline ends. The CDR3 is 14 amino acids. Germline-derived CDR1 and CDR2 are SNHLY and FYNNEI. The CDR3 here is CASSVEANNSPLHF. In DNA, the CDR3 is TGTGCCAGCAGTGTGGAGGCTAATAATTCACCCCTCCACTTT.

Ten or more counts support this clonotype. J is TRBJ2-7 and V is TRBV11-2, with D unresolved. Trimming stripped 1 base from V and 1 base from J, with 5 bases between. The CDR3 covers 13 residues. Germline V gene lookup returns CDR1 SGHAT and CDR2 FQNNGV. CDR3 residues: CASSLANSYEQYF. DNA of the CDR3: TGTGCCAGCAGCTTAGCCAATTCCTACGAGCAGTACTTC.

This clonotype turned up a few times. The chain combines TRBV7-8 with TRBJ1-2, with 8 nucleotides matching TRBD1. After removal of 3 bases from V and 8 bases from J, the junction contained 5 bases not matched to a gene. The germline V gene encodes CDR1 SGHVS and CDR2 FQNEAQ. The CDR3 loop spans 13 amino acids. CDR3 amino acids: CASSLTTGDGYTF. In nucleotides, the CDR3 is TGTGCCAGCAGCTTGACGACAGGGGACGGCTACACCTTC.

Ten or more counts support this clonotype. CDR3 region: CSARTERGLVDIYEQYF. The CDR3 DNA follows: TGCAGTGCTAGAACCGAAAGGGGACTAGTGGATATCTACGAGCAGTACTTC. The gene calls are TRBV20-1 and TRBJ2-7, with 8 bases identical to TRBD2. CDR1 DFQATT and CDR2 SNEGSKA come from the germline V gene (reference sequence). The CDR3 contains 17 residues. Unmatched junction bases numbered 15, after V lost 2 bases and J lost 3 bases.

At least ten counts were recorded for this clonotype. This rearrangement joins TRBV20-1 to TRBJ1-1; no firm D call. Trimming shortened V by 3 bases and J by 0 bases, and 14 bases separated the two germline ends. This CDR3 spans 15 amino acids. CDR1 and CDR2 from the germline V gene are DFQATT and SNEGSKA (reference sequence). The CDR3 DNA reads TGCAGTGCTAGCCTCCCCATTGGCATGAACACTGAAGCTTTCTTT. As protein: CSASLPIGMNTEAFF.

The sample holds many counts of this clonotype. The chain has TRBV14 and TRBJ1-1, with a weak D call TRBD1 (5 bases). The V end lost 1 base, the J end lost 5 bases, and 14 bases lay between the germline ends. This CDR3 is 15 amino acids long. Germline CDR1 and CDR2: SGHDN and FVKESK. CDR3 bases: TGTGCCAGCAGCCAAGTCGGGGGAGGTGTAACTGAAGCTTTCTTT. It translates to CASSQVGGGVTEAFF.

Notes on this clonotype: One end of the junction is discordant with germline, which a read error may explain. The rearrangement links TRBV7-3 to TRBJ2-5, with 14 positions matching TRBD2. Germline V lookup: CDR1 SGHTA, CDR2 FQGTGA. This CDR3 spans 16 amino acids. The CDR3 region is CASSQMGLAGVETQYF. The CDR3 region has the DNA TGCGCCAGCAGCCAGATGGGACTAGCGGGAGTTGAGACCCAGTACTTC.

This clonotype was seen a few times. The chain uses TRBV29-1 and TRBJ2-7; TRBD1 or TRBD2 may be the D gene (5 bases each). Germline V gene sequence: CDR1 SQVTM, CDR2 ANQGSEA. The CDR3 length is 10 residues. Trimming removed 8 bases from V and 5 bases from J, with 10 bases in between. CDR3 sequence: CSLGTNEQYF. CDR3 sequence (DNA): TGCAGCTTGGGGACGAACGAGCAGTACTTC.

Details on this clonotype: No conserved phenylalanine or tryptophan is present at the end of the CDR3, so a read error is the likely explanation. The rearrangement joins TRBV29-1 to TRBJ1-2; no clear D gene. The germline V gene encodes CDR1 SQVTM and CDR2 ANQGSEA. This CDR3 is built from 12 residues. The V gene lost 2 bases and the J gene lost 4 bases, with 8 bases spanning the gap. The DNA of the CDR3 is TGCAGCGTTGAATACGTCTTCTATGGCTACACCCTC. The encoded protein is CSVEYVFYGYTL.

This clonotype was detected a few times. The genes are TRBV18 and TRBJ1-1; D uncertain. CDR3 length: 14 residues. Trimming left V 1 base short and J 0 bases short, with 6 bases between. The germline CDR1 and CDR2 sequences are KGHSH and LQKENI. CDR3 region: CASSPLNMNTEAFF. CDR3 coding DNA: TGTGCCAGCTCACCACTCAATATGAACACTGAAGCTTTCTTT.

This clonotype was recorded only once. V gene TRBV29-1 combines with J gene TRBJ2-7; D perhaps matches TRBD1 (6 bases). Trimming took 8 bases from V and 7 from J, leaving 21 bases between them. Germline-derived CDR1 and CDR2 are SQVTM and ANQGSEA. The CDR3 spans 13 residues. CDR3 in amino acids: CSLIGTNHGEQYF. In nucleotides, the CDR3 is TGCAGCTTGATCGGGACAAACCATGGGGAGCAGTACTTC.